This T cell receptor (beta chain) stems from a study of CD8 T cells in ankylosing spondylitis. A remark on this clonotype: Its antigen is not known.

Notes on the study in general: It appeared that ankylosing spondylitis blood was characterized by a TCR beta motif of several highly homologous variants. Both synovial fluid and blood in reactive arthritis had previously been reported to carry some motif variants. Reportedly, matched ankylosing spondylitis synovial fluid was significantly enriched for disease-linked clones.

TCRdb fed the 5' RACE reads into MiXCR, producing one record per CDR3 protein. The table has some 800,000 distinct CDR3 sequences, 10% to 15% seen once. This CDR3 contains 15 residues. Germline values: CDR1 SEHNR, CDR2 FQNEAQ (reference sequence). V lost 0 bases and J lost 4, with 13 bases in between. The chain joins TRBV7-9 to TRBJ2-7; D unclear. The source is a male donor with ankylosing spondylitis. Material: blood, either unsorted or a sorted T cell fraction (not recorded which). The CDR3 nucleotides are TGTGCCAGCAGCTTAGCTGGAAGTCCTTGGTACGAGCAGTACTTC. Translation gives CASSLAGSPWYEQYF.